This T cell receptor beta chain was recovered during a study of cytomegalovirus exposure and HLA in healthy donors. Both 60 Vbeta primers and 13 Jbeta primers went into the PCR. Data came from immunoSEQ multiplex PCR; TCRdb stores just in-frame clones and leaves some out. The data contain some 120,000 clones, 74% of them singletons. Comments on this clone: Its cognate antigen is unknown.

The CDR3 extends over 13 amino acids. The V and J ends lost 2 bases and 0 bases respectively, with 5 bases between them. Germline loops: CDR1 MNHNS, CDR2 SASEGT. Study-wide results and limits: For TCR beta chains, V- and J-gene trimming was later linked to a missense DCLRE1C variant. A few chains tied to CMV proved CMV antigen-specific in vitro.

This rearrangement joins TRBV6-1 to TRBJ2-7; D not resolved. The receptor was derived from a man aged 30 to 45 in good health and CMV-seropositive. The sequenced sample was PBMCs. The CDR3 is CASSETISYEQYF. For the CDR3, the DNA is TGTGCCAGCAGTGAAACAATCTCCTACGAGCAGTACTTC.